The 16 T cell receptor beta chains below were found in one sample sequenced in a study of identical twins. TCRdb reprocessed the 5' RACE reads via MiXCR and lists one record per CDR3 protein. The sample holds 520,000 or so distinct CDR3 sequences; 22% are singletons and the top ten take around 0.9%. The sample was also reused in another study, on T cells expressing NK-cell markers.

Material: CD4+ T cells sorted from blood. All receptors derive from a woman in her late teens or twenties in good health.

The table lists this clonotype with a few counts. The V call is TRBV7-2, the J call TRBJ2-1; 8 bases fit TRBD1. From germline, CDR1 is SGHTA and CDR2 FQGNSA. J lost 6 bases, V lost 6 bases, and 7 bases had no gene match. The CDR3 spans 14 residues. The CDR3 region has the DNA TGTGCCAGCAGTAGAAGGACAGGGATCAATGAGCAGTTCTTC. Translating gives CASSRRTGINEQFF.

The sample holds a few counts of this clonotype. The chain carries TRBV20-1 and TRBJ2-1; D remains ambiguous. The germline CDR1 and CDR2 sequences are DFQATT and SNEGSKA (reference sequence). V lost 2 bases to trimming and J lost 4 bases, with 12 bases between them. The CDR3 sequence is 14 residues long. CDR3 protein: CSARRTRVYNEQFF. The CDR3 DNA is TGCAGTGCTAGAAGAACTCGGGTTTACAATGAGCAGTTCTTC.

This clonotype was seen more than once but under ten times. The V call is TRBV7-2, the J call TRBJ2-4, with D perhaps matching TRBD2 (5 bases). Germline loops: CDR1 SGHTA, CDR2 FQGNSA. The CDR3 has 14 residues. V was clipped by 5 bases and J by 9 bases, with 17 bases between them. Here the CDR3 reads CASSPRLGEVIQYF. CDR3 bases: TGTGCCAGCAGCCCTAGACTGGGAGAGGTCATTCAGTACTTC.

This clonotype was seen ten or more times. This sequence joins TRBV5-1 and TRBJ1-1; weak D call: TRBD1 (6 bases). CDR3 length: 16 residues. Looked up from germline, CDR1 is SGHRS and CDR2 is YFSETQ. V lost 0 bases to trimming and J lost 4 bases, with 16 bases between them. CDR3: CASSLGTVLGVTEAFF. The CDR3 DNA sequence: TGCGCCAGCAGCTTGGGGACAGTTTTGGGGGTCACTGAAGCTTTCTTT.

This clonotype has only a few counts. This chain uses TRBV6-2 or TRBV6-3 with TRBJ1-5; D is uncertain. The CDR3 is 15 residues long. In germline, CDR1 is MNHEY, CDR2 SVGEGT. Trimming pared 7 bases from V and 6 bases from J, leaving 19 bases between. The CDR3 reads CASTGGTFGSQPQHF. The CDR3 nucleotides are TGTGCCAGCACTGGTGGTACCTTCGGTAGTCAGCCCCAGCATTTT.

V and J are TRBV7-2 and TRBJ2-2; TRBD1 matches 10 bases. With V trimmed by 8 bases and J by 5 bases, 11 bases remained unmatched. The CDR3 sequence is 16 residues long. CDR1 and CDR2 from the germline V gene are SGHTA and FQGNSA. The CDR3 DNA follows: TGTGCCAGCCGGACAGGGGGTGGAGTTTGGACCGGGGAGCTGTTTTTT. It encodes CASRTGGGVWTGELFF.

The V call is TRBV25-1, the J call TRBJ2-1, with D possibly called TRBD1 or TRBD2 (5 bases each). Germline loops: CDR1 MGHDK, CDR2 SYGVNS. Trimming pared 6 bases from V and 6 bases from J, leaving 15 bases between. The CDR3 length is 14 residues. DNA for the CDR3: TGTGCCAGCAGCAGGGAGAGGGGATCCAATGAGCAGTTCTTC. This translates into CASSRERGSNEQFF.

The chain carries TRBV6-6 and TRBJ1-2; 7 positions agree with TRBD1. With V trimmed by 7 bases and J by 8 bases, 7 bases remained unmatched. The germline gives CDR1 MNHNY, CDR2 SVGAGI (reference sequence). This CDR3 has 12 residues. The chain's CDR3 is CASTQGVEGYTF. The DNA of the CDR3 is TGTGCCAGCACCCAGGGGGTGGAAGGCTACACCTTC.

This chain's CDR3 is CASSSRDRAYTGELFF. In DNA, the CDR3 is TGTGCCAGCAGCTCCCGGGACAGGGCTTACACCGGGGAGCTGTTTTTT. The chain employs TRBV9 and TRBJ2-2, with 9 bases fitting TRBD1. Germline loops: CDR1 SGDLS, CDR2 YYNGEE. After removal of 4 bases from V and 3 bases from J, the junction contained 7 bases not matched to a gene. The CDR3 contains 16 residues.

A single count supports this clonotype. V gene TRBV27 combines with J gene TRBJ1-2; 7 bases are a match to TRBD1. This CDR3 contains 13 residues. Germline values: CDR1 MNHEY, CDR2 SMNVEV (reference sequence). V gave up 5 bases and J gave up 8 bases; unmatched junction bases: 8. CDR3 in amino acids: CASSEGRGFGYTF. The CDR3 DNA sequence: TGTGCCAGCAGTGAGGGCAGGGGGTTCGGCTACACCTTC.

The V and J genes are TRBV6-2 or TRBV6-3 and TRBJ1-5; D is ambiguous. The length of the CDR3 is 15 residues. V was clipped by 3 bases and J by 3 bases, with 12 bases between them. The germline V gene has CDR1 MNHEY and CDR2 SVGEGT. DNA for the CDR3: TGTGCCAGCAGTTATGGGCAGGCATTCAATCAGCCCCAGCATTTT. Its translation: CASSYGQAFNQPQHF.

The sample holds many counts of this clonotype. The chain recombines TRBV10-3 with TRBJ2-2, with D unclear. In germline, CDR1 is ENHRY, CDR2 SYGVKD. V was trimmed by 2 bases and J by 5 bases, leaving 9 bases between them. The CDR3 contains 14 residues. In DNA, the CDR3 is TGTGCCATCAGTGAGGCCACGAGGACCGGGGAGCTGTTTTTT. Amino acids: CAISEATRTGELFF.

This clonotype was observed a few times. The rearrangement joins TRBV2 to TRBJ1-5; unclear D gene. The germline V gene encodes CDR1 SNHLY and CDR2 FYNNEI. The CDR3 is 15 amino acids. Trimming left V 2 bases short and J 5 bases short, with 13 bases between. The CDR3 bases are TGTGCCAGCAGTGAACTAGGGCAGCGTTATCAGCCCCAGCATTTT. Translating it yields CASSELGQRYQPQHF.

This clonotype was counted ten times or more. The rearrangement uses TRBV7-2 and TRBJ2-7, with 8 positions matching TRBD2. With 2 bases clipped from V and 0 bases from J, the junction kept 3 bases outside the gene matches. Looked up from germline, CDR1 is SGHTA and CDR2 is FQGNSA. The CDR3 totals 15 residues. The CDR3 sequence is CASSLSGSLSYEQYF. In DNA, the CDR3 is TGTGCCAGCAGCTTAAGCGGGAGTCTCTCCTACGAGCAGTACTTC.

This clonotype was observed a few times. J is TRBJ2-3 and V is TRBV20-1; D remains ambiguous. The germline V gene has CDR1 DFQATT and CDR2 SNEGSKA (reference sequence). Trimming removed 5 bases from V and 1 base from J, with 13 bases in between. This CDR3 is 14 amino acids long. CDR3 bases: TGCAGTGCTTCGACGCCGTCGGGCACAGATACGCAGTATTTT. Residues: CSASTPSGTDTQYF.

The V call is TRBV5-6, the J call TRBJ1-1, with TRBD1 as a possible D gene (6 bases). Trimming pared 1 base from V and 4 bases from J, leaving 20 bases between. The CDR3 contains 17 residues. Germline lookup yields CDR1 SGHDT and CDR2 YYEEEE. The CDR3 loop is CASSLSSRGGWGTEAFF. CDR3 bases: TGTGCCAGCAGCTTGAGTTCGCGGGGGGGCTGGGGCACTGAAGCTTTCTTT.